One and the same sample provided the 15 T cell receptor beta chains below, sequenced in a study of blood T cell repertoires in COVID-19. TCRdb's copy holds only in-frame clones and misses some; the assay was immunoSEQ multiplex PCR. The sample has more than 85,000 clones, 80% to 95% seen once. Sequencing was done on a sample of peripheral blood. The receptors shown here come from a woman aged 45-65 years with COVID-19, enrolled during active disease.

As regards this clone: An end of the junction does not agree with germline; a read error may underlie this. J is TRBJ1-1 and V is TRBV7-2; 9 bases agree with TRBD1. Per germline, CDR1 SGHTA and CDR2 FQGNSA. This CDR3 spans 12 amino acids. CDR3 residues: CASSFSGQGDVF. Written as DNA, the CDR3 is TGTGCCAGCAGCTTCTCGGGACAGGGTGATGTTTTT.

The chain recombines TRBV5-1 with TRBJ1-1; 8 bases line up with TRBD1. V trimming: 3 bases; J trimming: 1 base; junction bases outside the gene matches: 5. Germline V gene data show CDR1 as SGHRS and CDR2 as YFSETQ. This CDR3 is built from 15 residues. CDR3 region: CASSSRTGQNTEAFF. The CDR3, as DNA: TGCGCCAGCAGCTCCCGGACAGGGCAGAACACTGAAGCTTTCTTT.

V usage is TRBV27 and J usage is TRBJ2-1; the D is unclear. Germline V lookup: CDR1 MNHEY, CDR2 SMNVEV (reference sequence). V lost 3 bases and J lost 11, with 11 bases in between. The CDR3 totals 12 residues. This CDR3 is CASSFFGSKQFF. The CDR3 DNA reads as TGTGCCAGCAGTTTCTTCGGTTCGAAGCAGTTCTTC.

The rearrangement joins TRBV11-2 to TRBJ2-2; 9 bases agree with TRBD2. CDR1 and CDR2 from the germline V gene are SGHAT and FQNNGV. V shed 6 bases and J 4 bases; nucleotides not matched to a gene: 6. This CDR3 spans 15 amino acids. The CDR3 loop is CASRRSGGITGELFF. DNA for the CDR3: TGTGCCAGCAGACGTAGCGGGGGAATCACCGGGGAGCTGTTTTTT.

The rearrangement links TRBV5-1 to TRBJ1-2, with no clear D. The germline gives CDR1 SGHRS, CDR2 YFSETQ. The CDR3 covers 14 residues. V lost 10 bases to trimming and J lost 5 bases, with 21 bases between them. For the CDR3, the DNA is TGCGCCTGCCAATCGGGTCCGGGTGGTTATGGCTACACCTTC. Translating it yields CACQSGPGGYGYTF.

This clone was seen a few times. The V and J genes are TRBV27 and TRBJ2-5; 8 nucleotides agree with TRBD2. Germline lookup yields CDR1 MNHEY and CDR2 SMNVEV (reference sequence). The length of the CDR3 is 15 residues. The junction had 10 bases not matched to a gene; V was cut back by 6 bases and J by 4 bases. CDR3 nucleotide sequence: TGTGCCAGCAGAAGTTTGGGACTAGAACGAGAGACCCAGTACTTC. It is translated as CASRSLGLERETQYF.

CDR3 in DNA: TGTGCCATCAGTGAAGGACTAGCGGGGGTCCATAGCTCCTACGAGCAGTACTTC. Translating gives CAISEGLAGVHSSYEQYF. J is TRBJ2-7 and V is TRBV10-3, with 13 bases matching TRBD2. The CDR3 runs to 18 residues. CDR1 and CDR2 (germline): ENHRY, SYGVKD. The J segment lost 0 bases and the V segment lost 3 bases, leaving 8 bases of the junction unmatched.

The chain joins TRBV5-1 to TRBJ2-1; D is perhaps TRBD2 (6 bases). Trimming took off 3 bases at V and 7 bases at J, with 23 bases between the two ends. This CDR3 contains 17 residues. CDR1 and CDR2 from the germline V gene are SGHRS and YFSETQ. CDR3 in amino acids: CASSSLGIGGLVNEQFF. CDR3 nucleotide sequence: TGCGCCAGCAGCTCCCTGGGTATAGGAGGGTTGGTAAATGAGCAGTTCTTC. The full variable domain, in which reference TRBV5-1 and TRBJ2-1 provide the parts outside the CDR3, is KAGVTQTPRYLIKTRGQQVTLSCSPISGHRSVSWYQQTPGQGLQFLFEYFSETQRNKGNFPGRFSGRQFSNSRSEMNVSTLELGDSALYLCASSSLGIGGLVNEQFFGPGTRLTVL.

The J gene is TRBJ1-2, the V gene TRBV9; unclear D gene. Germline V gives CDR1 SGDLS, CDR2 YYNGEE. V was pared by 4 bases and J by 6 bases, with 7 bases between. This CDR3 spans 11 amino acids. For the CDR3, the DNA is TGTGCCAGCAGCTCTTTAGATGGCTACACCTTC. Translation: CASSSLDGYTF. Looking up the rest from reference TRBV9 and TRBJ1-2 gives the full variable domain: DSGVTQTPKHLITATGQRVTLRCSPRSGDLSVYWYQQSLDQGLQFLIQYYNGEERAKGNILERFSAQQFPDLHSELNLSSLELGDSALYFCASSSLDGYTFGSGTRLTVV.

The CDR3 DNA reads as TGTGCCAGCAGCTTAGAGGTCAGGACCGGGGAGCTGTTTTTT. Protein: CASSLEVRTGELFF. The gene calls are TRBV7-2 and TRBJ2-2, with no clear D. Germline-derived CDR1 and CDR2 are SGHTA and FQGNSA. There are 14 residues in the CDR3. Trimming cost V 1 base and J 5 bases, with 8 bases left between them.

This chain links TRBV2 with TRBJ1-5; D gene unclear. Trimming cost V 7 bases and J 6 bases, with 13 bases left between them. CDR1 is SNHLY and CDR2 is FYNNEI in the germline V gene. The length of the CDR3 is 13 residues. Here the CDR3 DNA reads TGTGCCAGCACCCCGCCGGCGGGTCAGCCCCAGCATTTT. It specifies CASTPPAGQPQHF.

V and J are TRBV11-2 and TRBJ1-5; no clear D. V gave up 5 bases and J gave up 5 bases, with 10 bases separating them. The CDR3 spans 13 residues. Germline V gene lookup returns CDR1 SGHAT and CDR2 FQNNGV. The CDR3 sequence: CASSPDTHQPQHF. The CDR3, as DNA: TGTGCCAGCAGCCCCGACACACATCAGCCCCAGCATTTT.

The gene calls are TRBV6-2 or TRBV6-3 and TRBJ1-6; TRBD1 agrees at 7 bases. Germline CDR1 is MNHEY and CDR2 is SVGEGT. The V and J ends lost 5 bases and 7 bases, in that order; junction bases with no gene match: 8. The CDR3 sequence is 15 residues long. The CDR3 region has the DNA TGTGCCAGCAGTACCCGGACGACAGGGAATTCACCCCTCCACTTT. As protein: CASSTRTTGNSPLHF.

For the CDR3, the DNA is TGTGCCAGCACCCGGACTCCCCTTATCACAGATACGCAGTATTTT. It yields the protein CASTRTPLITDTQYF. The rearrangement links TRBV2 to TRBJ2-3, with D perhaps TRBD2 (5 bases). V gave up 7 bases and J gave up 2 bases, with 16 bases separating them. CDR3 size: 15 residues. CDR1 is SNHLY, CDR2 FYNNEI, per germline.

J is TRBJ2-1 and V is TRBV20-1; D ambiguous. Trimming took off 3 bases at V and 0 bases at J, with 12 bases between the two ends. The CDR3 contains 15 residues. Germline CDR1 DFQATT, CDR2 SNEGSKA (reference sequence). The CDR3 sequence: CSASWAADSYNEQFF. In nucleotides, the CDR3 is TGCAGTGCTAGTTGGGCCGCTGACTCCTACAATGAGCAGTTCTTC.